What follows are 21 T cell receptor beta chains derived from one specimen sequenced in a study of blood T cells in healthy people across ages. For the second PCR, which ran for about 6 to 11 cycles, a sample-barcoded 5' primer and a J-beta primer mix were used. TCRdb reprocessed the 5' RACE reads via MiXCR and lists one record per CDR3 protein. This sample has approximately 1,700,000 distinct CDR3 sequences, with more than 35% found just once. Source material: blood. The receptors originated from a human donor in good health.

In this sample, this clonotype turned up a few times. As DNA, the CDR3 is TGCAGTGCTAGACCCAGGGAAAATGAGCAGTTCTTC. Translation gives CSARPRENEQFF. The V gene is TRBV20-1, the J gene TRBJ2-1; a weak D match, TRBD1 (5 bases). Deletions cut 2 bases from V and 7 bases from J, with 9 bases between. Germline V gene sequence: CDR1 DFQATT, CDR2 SNEGSKA (reference sequence). The CDR3 is made up of 12 amino acids.

J is TRBJ2-5 and V is TRBV12-3 or TRBV12-4, with a possible D match to TRBD1 (6 bases). The DNA matches TRBJ2-7 better at its end, which makes the J call doubtful. The CDR3 runs 17 residues. This CDR3 is CASSFPRGSDVRGEQYF. Written as DNA, the CDR3 is TGTGCCAGCAGTTTCCCCAGGGGTAGCGATGTACGTGGCGAGCAGTACTTC.

This clonotype has just a few counts. A read error may explain this, as a much larger clone is one base away. The V gene is TRBV6-5, the J gene TRBJ2-7; D remains unclear. Germline CDR1 is MNHEY and CDR2 is SVGAGI. The CDR3 runs to 13 residues. Trimming removed 6 bases from V and 0 bases from J, with 9 bases in between. The CDR3 bases are TGTGCCAGCAGGTTCAGGAGCTCCTACGAGCAGTACTTC. Protein sequence: CASRFRSSYEQYF.

This clonotype was seen a handful of times. The CDR3 region has the DNA TGTGCCAGCAGCGCCGGTGCATCAGGGACCCAGTACTTC. It translates to CASSAGASGTQYF. The J gene is TRBJ2-5, the V gene TRBV4-2; D not resolved. Germline V CDR1 and CDR2: LGHNA, YNFKEQ. Trimming stripped 5 bases from V and 7 bases from J, with 14 bases between. This CDR3 has 13 residues.

This clonotype came up a few times. The chain couples TRBV6-2 or TRBV6-3 to TRBJ1-6; D not certain. Germline values: CDR1 MNHEY, CDR2 SVGEGT. Trimming cost V 0 bases and J 10 bases, with 4 bases left between them. This CDR3 is 12 amino acids long. The CDR3 here is CASSYSQSPLHF. The CDR3 bases are TGTGCCAGCAGTTACTCGCAGTCACCCCTCCACTTT.

This chain connects TRBV21-1 to TRBJ2-7; whether TRBD1, the table's D call, matches the DNA was not checked. TRBV21-1 is a recognized pseudogene. This CDR3 is 16 amino acids long. CDR3 coding DNA: TGTGCCAGCAGCAATTGGGACAGGGGGCCGTCCTACGAGCAGTACTTC. This encodes CASSNWDRGPSYEQYF.

The chain combines TRBV28 with TRBJ1-1, with TRBD1 identical over 8 bases. Germline V gene sequence: CDR1 MDHEN, CDR2 SYDVKM. The CDR3 runs 13 residues. After removal of 8 bases from V and 2 bases from J, the junction contained 4 bases not matched to a gene. CDR3 sequence: CASYDRGNTEAFF. The CDR3 nucleotides read TGTGCCAGCTACGACAGGGGTAACACTGAAGCTTTCTTT.

The CDR3 nucleotides read TGTGCCAGCAGCCAAGTGGGCCGCCTCTCCGAGCAGTACTTC. The encoded protein is CASSQVGRLSEQYF. The J gene is TRBJ2-4, the V gene TRBV4-2; D uncertain. The end of the DNA aligns better with TRBJ2-7, so the J call may be wrong. Germline lookup yields CDR1 LGHNA and CDR2 YNFKEQ. This CDR3 has 14 residues.

In this sample, this clonotype turned up a few times. CDR3 residues: CSVGTDKNYGYTF. CDR3 coding DNA: TGCAGCGTCGGGACAGACAAGAACTATGGCTACACCTTC. The rearrangement links TRBV29-1 to TRBJ1-2; 7 nucleotides match TRBD1. The V gene's germline CDR1 is SQVTM and CDR2 ANQGSEA. Losses at the gene ends were 6 bases for V and 2 bases for J; bases not matched to a gene: 6. The CDR3 totals 13 residues.

This sequence joins TRBV6-2 or TRBV6-3 and TRBJ1-5; D remains unclear. CDR1 is MNHEY and CDR2 is SVGEGT in the germline V gene. The V end was cut by 5 bases, the J end by 2 bases, with 13 bases between. The CDR3 length is 15 residues. In DNA form, the CDR3 reads TGTGCCAGCAGTACCCGCCTCTTGGGCAATCAGCCCCAGCATTTT. As protein: CASSTRLLGNQPQHF.

The chain combines TRBV7-2 with TRBJ2-2, with TRBD2 matching over 8 bases. J gave up 5 bases and V 2 bases, and 4 bases lay outside the gene matches. The CDR3 runs 15 residues. The germline V gene encodes CDR1 SGHTA and CDR2 FQGNSA. CDR3 in DNA: TGTGCCAGCAGCTTACGGGGGGGTGAGACCGGGGAGCTGTTTTTT. It yields the protein CASSLRGGETGELFF.

The sample holds a few counts of this clonotype. This chain joins TRBV6-2 or TRBV6-3 and TRBJ2-4; D is uncertain. The end of the DNA fits TRBJ2-7 better, so the J call may be wrong. This CDR3 is built from 12 residues. Germline V CDR1 and CDR2: MNHEY, SVGEGT. CDR3 nucleotide sequence: TGTGCCAGCGGAAGGAATCAGCGCGAGCAGTACTTC. This translates into CASGRNQREQYF.

The chain couples TRBV4-3 to TRBJ2-3, with TRBD2 identical over 11 bases. CDR3 length equals 15 residues. Germline V gene lookup returns CDR1 LGHNA and CDR2 YSLEER. The V and J ends lost 3 bases and 6 bases, in that order; junction bases with no gene match: 5. The CDR3 loop is CASSQTSGEPDTQYF. The CDR3 DNA is TGCGCCAGCAGCCAGACTAGCGGGGAGCCCGATACGCAGTATTTT.

This clonotype was detected a few times. The chain has TRBV7-6 and TRBJ2-7; a weak D match, TRBD1 (6 bases). V was shortened by 5 bases and J by 0 bases, with 14 bases between the two germline ends. This CDR3 is 15 amino acids long. Per germline, CDR1 SGHVS and CDR2 FNYEAQ. Here the CDR3 reads CASSPMDRSSYEQYF. The DNA for the CDR3 is TGTGCCAGCAGCCCCATGGACAGATCCTCCTACGAGCAGTACTTC.

The V call is TRBV29-1, the J call TRBJ2-4; a weak D match, TRBD2 (5 bases). Looked up from germline, CDR1 is SQVTM and CDR2 is ANQGSEA. The V and J ends lost 4 bases and 13 bases respectively, with 20 bases between them. This CDR3 comprises 13 residues. CDR3 nucleotides: TGCAGCGTTGCCCATGAGCGATTCGGGGAGCAGTACTTC. It codes for CSVAHERFGEQYF. The full variable domain, completed using reference TRBV29-1 and TRBJ2-4, is SAVISQKPSRDICQRGTSLTIQCQVDSQVTMMFWYRQQPGQSLTLIATANQGSEATYESGFVIDKFPISRPNLTFSTLTVSNMSPEDSSIYLCSVAHERFGEQYFGAGTRLSVL.

This clonotype appeared once. This rearrangement joins TRBV7-2 to TRBJ1-1; weak D call: TRBD1 (5 bases). V was cut by 1 base and J by 7 bases, with 13 bases left in between. Germline V gives CDR1 SGHTA, CDR2 FQGNSA. The CDR3 runs 14 residues. In nucleotides, the CDR3 is TGTGCCAGCAGCTTAGTTTTTTTTCAGGGTGAAGCTTTCTTT. It specifies CASSLVFFQGEAFF.

This clonotype came up a few times. The chain links TRBV7-9 to TRBJ1-2; D not certain. The CDR3 has 15 residues. Germline CDR1 SEHNR, CDR2 FQNEAQ (reference sequence). Trimming removed 6 bases from V and 9 bases from J, with 23 bases in between. DNA of the CDR3: TGTGCCAGCAGTCATTCCCAGAATGCCAAGGGTAGCTACACCTTC. Protein product: CASSHSQNAKGSYTF.

There are a few counts of this clonotype. This chain joins TRBV7-2 and TRBJ2-5, with D possibly TRBD2 on 6 matching bases. CDR3 size: 15 residues. CDR1 and CDR2 (germline): SGHTA, FQGNSA. Trimming stripped 2 bases from V and 0 bases from J, with 10 bases between. The CDR3 nucleotides are TGTGCCAGCAGCTTATGGCGGGAATACCAAGAGACCCAGTACTTC. As protein: CASSLWREYQETQYF.

CDR3 residues: CASSVGESSTDTQYF. The CDR3 bases are TGTGCCAGCAGCGTCGGCGAATCTAGCACAGATACGCAGTATTTT. J is TRBJ2-3 and V is TRBV11-3, with D unresolved. The CDR3 covers 15 residues. Trimming cost V 5 bases and J 0 bases, with 12 bases left between them. Germline V gene sequence: CDR1 SGHNT, CDR2 YENEEA.

The rearrangement joins TRBV4-1 to TRBJ1-1; unclear D gene. This CDR3 is 15 amino acids long. From germline, CDR1 is MGHRA and CDR2 YSYEKL. V lost 0 bases and J lost 0, with 8 bases in between. CDR3 residues: CASSQENSLNTEAFF. The CDR3 DNA follows: TGCGCCAGCAGCCAAGAGAACAGCTTGAACACTGAAGCTTTCTTT.

This clonotype has only a few counts. The genes are TRBV28 and TRBJ2-7; D may correspond to TRBD1 or TRBD2 (5 bases each). Germline CDR1 is MDHEN and CDR2 is SYDVKM. Between the trimmed V and J ends, which lost 4 bases and 5 bases, there was a span of 9 bases. This CDR3 region has 12 residues. The CDR3 bases are TGTGCCAGCAGTTCCTCGGGGCACGAGCAGTACTTC. It specifies CASSSSGHEQYF.